These 30 T cell receptor beta chains came from one sample sequenced in a study of OX40 agonist ivuxolimab in advanced cancers. Sequencing used immunoSEQ multiplex PCR; TCRdb keeps in-frame clones, though not all of them. The sample has more than 60,000 clones; 85% are singletons. The source material was CD4+ or CD8+ T cells sorted from blood, sampled in a trial of the OX40 agonist ivuxolimab. The receptors stem from an adult with an advanced solid tumor such as melanoma, head and neck, liver or kidney cancer.

This clone was counted a single time. The rearrangement uses TRBV13 and TRBJ2-3; D possibly corresponds to TRBD2 (5 bases). The V end lost 5 bases, the J end lost 2 bases, and 20 bases lay between the germline ends. The CDR3 has 17 residues. Germline V gene sequence: CDR1 PRHDT, CDR2 FYEKMQ (reference sequence). CDR3 loop: CASSQAVGLALTDTQYF. CDR3 DNA sequence: TGTGCCAGCAGCCAAGCCGTCGGGCTAGCACTCACAGATACGCAGTATTTT.

This chain uses TRBV2 with TRBJ1-5; 8 bases line up with TRBD1. From germline, CDR1 is SNHLY and CDR2 FYNNEI. With 3 bases clipped from V and 4 bases from J, the junction kept 5 bases outside the gene matches. The CDR3 is 15 amino acids. Written as DNA, the CDR3 is TGTGCCAGCAGTGACCTTGGACAGGGAAATCAGCCCCAGCATTTT. It codes for CASSDLGQGNQPQHF.

The rearrangement joins TRBV7-8 to TRBJ1-2; no reliable D call. CDR1 is SGHVS, CDR2 FQNEAQ, per germline. The CDR3 loop spans 12 amino acids. V shed 5 bases and J shed 7 bases, with 11 bases lying between them. CDR3 sequence reads: CASSPQAIGYTF. CDR3 bases: TGTGCCAGCAGCCCCCAGGCTATTGGCTACACCTTC. Variable domain in full (rest from reference TRBV7-8 and TRBJ1-2): GAGVSQSPRYKVAKRGQDVALRCDPISGHVSLFWYQQALGQGPEFLTYFQNEAQLDKSGLPSDRFFAERPEGSVSTLKIQRTQQEDSAVYLCASSPQAIGYTFGSGTRLTVV.

There are a few counts of this clone. The chain combines TRBV9 with TRBJ2-1; D gene uncertain. Trimming took off 0 bases at V and 0 bases at J, with 7 bases between the two ends. Per germline, CDR1 SGDLS and CDR2 YYNGEE. This CDR3 has 15 amino acids. CDR3 nucleotides: TGTGCCAGCAGCGTAGCGGCAGGCTCCTACAATGAGCAGTTCTTC. Translation gives CASSVAAGSYNEQFF.

The V and J genes are TRBV18 and TRBJ2-5, with D maybe TRBD2 (6 bases). Germline V CDR1 and CDR2: KGHSH, LQKENI. V was pared by 6 bases and J by 2 bases, with 10 bases between. This CDR3 is built from 13 residues. This CDR3 reads CASSRGRQETQYF. CDR3 DNA: TGTGCCAGCTCCCGGGGGAGACAAGAGACCCAGTACTTC.

V is TRBV7-2 and J is TRBJ1-6; D is ambiguous. Trimming shortened V by 0 bases and J by 11 bases, and 8 bases separated the two germline ends. This CDR3 region has 13 residues. Germline V lookup: CDR1 SGHTA, CDR2 FQGNSA. The CDR3 loop is CASSLAGATPLHF. CDR3 coding DNA: TGTGCCAGCAGCTTAGCAGGAGCGACACCCCTCCACTTT.

The chain employs TRBV2 and TRBJ2-1; the match to TRBD2 covers 9 bases. V shed 8 bases, J shed 8 bases, and the junction held 19 bases outside the gene matches. Germline V gene lookup returns CDR1 SNHLY and CDR2 FYNNEI. This CDR3 has 17 residues. CDR3 amino acids: CASAGTSWMTSWDEQFF. The CDR3 DNA is TGTGCCAGCGCCGGGACTAGCTGGATGACTTCGTGGGATGAGCAGTTCTTC.

The rearrangement links TRBV7-8 to TRBJ1-2; D is unclear. Germline CDR1 reads SGHVS; CDR2 reads FQNEAQ. Trimming removed 2 bases at V and 6 bases at J, with 10 bases between. The CDR3 is 13 residues long. CDR3 region: CASSLLPGNGYTF. As DNA, the CDR3 is TGTGCCAGCAGCTTACTCCCAGGCAATGGCTACACCTTC.

The chain recombines TRBV19 with TRBJ1-6; 9 bases fit TRBD1. The ends lost 7 bases at V and 9 bases at J; junction bases unmatched: 7. From germline, CDR1 is LNHDA and CDR2 SQIVND (reference sequence). CDR3 size: 14 residues. CDR3 residues: CASKIQGAASPLHF. Written as DNA, the CDR3 is TGTGCCAGTAAGATACAGGGGGCGGCTTCACCCCTCCACTTT.

This chain connects TRBV4-1 to TRBJ1-2; D gene uncertain. The length of the CDR3 is 17 residues. With 4 bases removed from V and 5 bases from J, the gap between germline ends came to 23 bases. CDR1 is MGHRA, CDR2 YSYEKL, per germline. For the CDR3, the DNA is TGCGCCAGCAGCCGGACCTCCGGGCAGAGCCAATCTTATGGCTACACCTTC. This translates into CASSRTSGQSQSYGYTF.

V and J are TRBV14 and TRBJ2-3; either TRBD1 or TRBD2 may fit D (5 bases each). Trimming pared 4 bases from V and 6 bases from J, leaving 17 bases between. The germline V gene has CDR1 SGHDN and CDR2 FVKESK. The CDR3 has 15 amino acids. The CDR3 protein is CASSPQWGNGDTQYF. CDR3 DNA: TGTGCCAGCAGCCCCCAGTGGGGGAATGGGGATACGCAGTATTTT.

The V call is TRBV5-4, the J call TRBJ2-7; 10 bases agree with TRBD2. The CDR3 totals 15 residues. After removal of 3 bases from V and 2 bases from J, the junction contained 5 bases not matched to a gene. The V gene's germline CDR1 is SGHNT and CDR2 YYREEE (reference sequence). CDR3 loop: CASSSLAGVTYEQYF. The CDR3 nucleotides read TGTGCCAGCAGCTCGCTAGCGGGGGTTACCTACGAGCAGTACTTC.

This clone was seen a handful of times. The chain is built from TRBV7-2 and TRBJ1-5, with 7 bases fitting TRBD1. The germline V gene has CDR1 SGHTA and CDR2 FQGNSA. CDR3 length equals 14 residues. The V gene end was trimmed by 5 bases and the J gene end by 6 bases; junction bases not matched to a gene: 7. CDR3 in amino acids: CASSRRQGGQPQHF. DNA for the CDR3: TGTGCCAGCAGCAGACGACAGGGTGGTCAGCCCCAGCATTTT.

The chain recombines TRBV10-3 with TRBJ2-7; TRBD1 matches 7 bases. The CDR3 spans 14 residues. Per germline, CDR1 ENHRY and CDR2 SYGVKD. J gave up 3 bases and V 4 bases, and 6 bases lay outside the gene matches. Written as DNA, the CDR3 is TGTGCCATCAGTGGCCCGACAGGGAACTACGAGCAGTACTTC. Residues: CAISGPTGNYEQYF.

The rearrangement uses TRBV7-2 and TRBJ1-2, with D unresolved. Between the trimmed V and J ends, which lost 2 bases and 2 bases, there was a span of 6 bases. Germline loops: CDR1 SGHTA, CDR2 FQGNSA. The CDR3 covers 13 residues. This CDR3 reads CASSLMENYGYTF. The CDR3 DNA reads as TGTGCCAGCAGCTTAATGGAAAACTATGGCTACACCTTC. The complete variable domain, with remaining parts taken from reference TRBV7-2 and TRBJ1-2, reads GAGVSQSPSNKVTEKGKDVELRCDPISGHTALYWYRQSLGQGLEFLIYFQGNSAPDKSGLPSDRFSAERTGGSVSTLTIQRTQQEDSAVYLCASSLMENYGYTFGSGTRLTVV.

This clone was recorded once. The chain couples TRBV5-1 to TRBJ1-2; 12 nucleotides match TRBD1. J was trimmed by 4 bases and V by 4 bases; bases with no gene match: 11. In germline, CDR1 is SGHRS, CDR2 YFSETQ. The CDR3 has 17 residues. The CDR3 coding sequence is TGCGCCAGCAGCCTCCGGGACAGGGGGCGAGGAGCCTATGGCTACACCTTC. Its translation is CASSLRDRGRGAYGYTF.

This clone appeared a few times. The gene calls are TRBV7-2 and TRBJ1-5, with unresolved D. The V and J ends lost 1 base and 0 bases respectively, with 4 bases between them. The CDR3 contains 14 residues. The germline gives CDR1 SGHTA, CDR2 FQGNSA. CDR3 sequence (DNA): TGTGCCAGCAGCTTAGTCGGTAGCAATCAGCCCCAGCATTTT. The encoded protein is CASSLVGSNQPQHF.

The chain joins TRBV5-4 to TRBJ2-5; D might be TRBD2 (6 bases). The CDR3 has 16 residues. Trimming left V 1 base short and J 5 bases short, with 18 bases between. Germline values: CDR1 SGHNT, CDR2 YYREEE (reference sequence). DNA of the CDR3: TGTGCCAGCAGCTTGTTGACACAAGCGGGCATGGAGACCCAGTACTTC. It yields the protein CASSLLTQAGMETQYF.

V is TRBV7-2 and J is TRBJ2-1; D may match TRBD1 or TRBD2 (5 bases each). The germline V gene encodes CDR1 SGHTA and CDR2 FQGNSA. This CDR3 comprises 15 residues. V was pared by 4 bases and J by 3 bases, with 13 bases between. Here the CDR3 reads CASSSVGGGYNEQFF. The CDR3 bases are TGTGCCAGCAGCTCCGTTGGGGGTGGCTACAATGAGCAGTTCTTC.

The chain has TRBV7-2 and TRBJ2-1, with 8 nucleotides matching TRBD2. Per the germline V gene, CDR1 is SGHTA and CDR2 is FQGNSA. This CDR3 is built from 14 residues. Unmatched junction bases numbered 7, after V lost 5 bases and J lost 7 bases. In DNA, the CDR3 is TGTGCCAGCAGCCGGGGGGGCTCCGAAAATGAGCAGTTCTTC. Its translation: CASSRGGSENEQFF.

The chain uses TRBV5-5 and TRBJ1-5; D remains ambiguous. This CDR3 region has 16 residues. V lost 3 bases and J 0 bases, leaving 13 bases between the germline ends. Germline loops: CDR1 SGHKS, CDR2 YYEKEE (reference sequence). The CDR3 reads CASSYGRSDSNQPQHF. In DNA form, the CDR3 reads TGTGCCAGCAGCTATGGACGGAGCGATAGCAATCAGCCCCAGCATTTT. Together with reference TRBV5-5 and TRBJ1-5, the CDR3 gives the full variable domain: DAGVTQSPTHLIKTRGQQVTLRCSPISGHKSVSWYQQVLGQGPQFIFQYYEKEERGRGNFPDRFSARQFPNYSSELNVNALLLGDSALYLCASSYGRSDSNQPQHFGDGTRLSIL.

A remark on this clone: Distinct nucleotide sequences in the sample also encode this CDR3. V and J are TRBV7-2 and TRBJ1-2; D is uncertain. V shed 1 base and J shed 8 bases, with 11 bases lying between them. CDR1 is SGHTA, CDR2 FQGNSA, per germline. The CDR3 loop spans 13 amino acids. CDR3 region: CASSLGGVGGYTF. The DNA for the CDR3 is TGTGCCAGCAGCTTAGGTGGTGTGGGGGGCTACACCTTC.

The V call is TRBV5-5, the J call TRBJ1-6; the D is unclear. Germline CDR1 reads SGHKS; CDR2 reads YYEKEE (reference sequence). This CDR3 region has 12 residues. V shed 3 bases and J shed 13 bases, with 11 bases lying between them. DNA of the CDR3: TGTGCCAGCAGCTATCCACTAGGGCCCCTCCACTTT. Translation: CASSYPLGPLHF.

This chain links TRBV6-5 with TRBJ2-3; D assignment may be TRBD1 or TRBD2 (6 bases each). Between the trimmed V and J ends, which lost 6 bases and 1 base, there was a span of 8 bases. Germline loops: CDR1 MNHEY, CDR2 SVGAGI. The CDR3 has 13 amino acids. The CDR3 sequence is CASRGGGTDTQYF. The DNA for the CDR3 is TGTGCCAGCAGGGGGGGCGGCACAGATACGCAGTATTTT.

This chain joins TRBV5-1 and TRBJ1-5; D is unresolved. The CDR3 covers 14 residues. The germline V gene has CDR1 SGHRS and CDR2 YFSETQ. Trimming left V 0 bases short and J 1 base short, with 5 bases between. The CDR3: CASSLDESNQPQHF. CDR3 DNA sequence: TGCGCCAGCAGCTTGGACGAGAGCAATCAGCCCCAGCATTTT.

The rearrangement links TRBV30 to TRBJ1-3; TRBD1 agrees at 7 bases. Looked up from germline, CDR1 is GTSNPN and CDR2 is SVGIG (reference sequence). CDR3 length equals 12 residues. Losses at the gene ends were 3 bases for V and 8 bases for J; bases not matched to a gene: 4. CDR3 coding DNA: TGTGCCTGGAGCTCCACAGGGGACACCATATATTTT. Protein sequence: CAWSSTGDTIYF.

This clone was detected only a few times. The chain employs TRBV6-1 and TRBJ2-2; perhaps TRBD2 as D (6 bases). The CDR3 loop spans 15 amino acids. Trimming removed 8 bases from V and 1 base from J, with 14 bases in between. CDR1 and CDR2 (germline): MNHNS, SASEGT. For the CDR3, the DNA is TGTGCCAGCGGAGGGAGGACTGTGAACACCGGGGAGCTGTTTTTT. Translated, it gives CASGGRTVNTGELFF.

The chain has TRBV7-2 and TRBJ1-6; 9 bases are shared with TRBD1. J was trimmed by 16 bases and V by 1 base; bases with no gene match: 5. CDR1 is SGHTA and CDR2 is FQGNSA in the germline V gene. This CDR3 is built from 13 residues. Here the CDR3 DNA reads TGTGCCAGCAGCTTAGAAGGACAGGGGTCGCTCCACTTT. Protein sequence: CASSLEGQGSLHF.

This chain uses TRBV4-3 with TRBJ2-1; 8 bases are a match to TRBD2. The CDR3 is 16 amino acids. V trimming: 0 bases; J trimming: 1 base; junction bases outside the gene matches: 2. Germline assignment: CDR1 LGHNA and CDR2 YSLEER. The CDR3 reads CASSQEGLGSYNEQFF. The CDR3 DNA sequence: TGCGCCAGCAGCCAAGAGGGACTAGGATCCTACAATGAGCAGTTCTTC.

This CDR3 reads CASSGVGGVGYTF. The CDR3 nucleotides read TGTGCCAGCAGTGGGGTGGGAGGGGTCGGCTACACCTTC. The V and J genes are TRBV25-1 and TRBJ1-2; maybe TRBD1 (5 bases). Germline V gene lookup returns CDR1 MGHDK and CDR2 SYGVNS. This CDR3 region has 13 residues. With 4 bases removed from V and 8 bases from J, the gap between germline ends came to 14 bases.